The 22 T cell receptor beta chains given below trace back to one sample, sequenced in a study of cytomegalovirus exposure and HLA in healthy donors. The PCR was carried out with 60 Vbeta primers and 13 Jbeta primers. Some clones are missing from TCRdb's copy, which holds only in-frame ones; the method was immunoSEQ multiplex PCR. This table holds some 90,000 clones, 80% to 90% found once. Source material: PBMCs. These receptors were obtained from a man aged 40-55 years in good health and CMV-seronegative.

This clone appeared a few times. The DNA for the CDR3 is TGCGCCAGCGCCGGGACAGGGTCTGATTCACCCCTCCACTTT. Protein product: CASAGTGSDSPLHF. The rearrangement joins TRBV5-1 to TRBJ1-6; 9 bases align to TRBD1. The V and J ends lost 7 bases and 8 bases, in that order; junction bases with no gene match: 7. Germline-derived CDR1 and CDR2 are SGHRS and YFSETQ. The CDR3 has 14 residues.

The chain recombines TRBV27 with TRBJ1-1; D gene uncertain. This CDR3 has 13 residues. V was pared by 5 bases and J by 0 bases, with 7 bases between. Germline values: CDR1 MNHEY, CDR2 SMNVEV (reference sequence). The CDR3 coding sequence is TGTGCCAGCAGTAGTAGATTGAACACTGAAGCTTTCTTT. The encoded protein is CASSSRLNTEAFF.

In this sample, this clone turned up a few times. The V gene is TRBV13, the J gene TRBJ1-5, with D possibly matching TRBD1 (5 bases). V lost 2 bases, J lost 3 bases, and 8 bases lay in between. The length of the CDR3 is 14 residues. Germline lookup yields CDR1 PRHDT and CDR2 FYEKMQ (reference sequence). CDR3 DNA sequence: TGTGCCAGCAGCTTACTAGGGGCCAATCAGCCCCAGCATTTT. As protein: CASSLLGANQPQHF.

CDR3: CASSLMGSFANTGELFF. In nucleotides, the CDR3 is TGTGCCAGCAGCTTGATGGGCAGCTTCGCGAACACCGGGGAGCTGTTTTTT. V usage is TRBV7-8 and J usage is TRBJ2-2; no firm D call. Germline values: CDR1 SGHVS, CDR2 FQNEAQ. Deletions cut 3 bases from V and 0 bases from J, with 14 bases between. CDR3 length: 17 amino acids.

This clone was counted once. The chain recombines TRBV5-1 with TRBJ2-1, with 10 bases aligning to TRBD2. Germline assignment: CDR1 SGHRS and CDR2 YFSETQ. Trimming took 3 bases from V and 12 from J; bases not matched to a gene: 12. This CDR3 contains 15 residues. This CDR3 is CASSSSGGAGSAQFF. CDR3 coding DNA: TGCGCCAGCAGCTCCAGCGGGGGGGCCGGTTCGGCGCAGTTCTTC.

V and J are TRBV6-1 and TRBJ1-1; no clear D. The CDR3 runs 13 residues. CDR1 MNHNS and CDR2 SASEGT come from the germline V gene. V shed 2 bases and J shed 0 bases, with 4 bases lying between them. CDR3 DNA: TGTGCCAGCAGTGAACTCTTGAACACTGAAGCTTTCTTT. Its protein is CASSELLNTEAFF.

The chain has TRBV30 and TRBJ2-6; 7 bases are a match to TRBD1. The trim removed 7 bases at V and 0 bases at J, leaving 6 bases unmatched. The V gene's germline CDR1 is GTSNPN and CDR2 SVGIG (reference sequence). This CDR3 is 15 amino acids long. CDR3 in DNA: TGTGCCTCTGGACAGGAACCCTCTGGGGCCAACGTCCTGACTTTC. Residues: CASGQEPSGANVLTF.

The J gene is TRBJ2-7, the V gene TRBV2; possibly TRBD1 for D (6 bases). From germline, CDR1 is SNHLY and CDR2 FYNNEI. The ends were cut back, 6 bases at V and 5 bases at J, with 14 bases in the middle. This CDR3 spans 13 amino acids. Written as DNA, the CDR3 is TGTGCCAGCAGACGGGACATTGAGGACGAGCAGTACTTC. This translates into CASRRDIEDEQYF.

The chain uses TRBV5-1 and TRBJ2-5; D is unclear. This CDR3 spans 13 amino acids. The ends were cut back, 0 bases at V and 5 bases at J, with 8 bases in the middle. Germline V gene sequence: CDR1 SGHRS, CDR2 YFSETQ. The CDR3 reads CASSLAGSETQYF. The DNA for the CDR3 is TGCGCCAGCAGCTTGGCCGGTAGCGAGACCCAGTACTTC.

V and J are TRBV2 and TRBJ2-7; TRBD1 might be the D (6 bases). CDR3 length: 14 residues. V lost 10 bases, J lost 1 base, and 17 bases lay in between. Germline V gene data show CDR1 as SNHLY and CDR2 as FYNNEI. CDR3 sequence (DNA): TGTGCCACTCGGAGGACAGTGTCATCCTACGAGCAGTACTTC. Protein sequence: CATRRTVSSYEQYF.

The rearrangement joins TRBV5-4 to TRBJ2-3; D gene unclear. The CDR3 has 13 residues. The V and J ends lost 0 bases and 3 bases respectively, with 5 bases between them. Germline assignment: CDR1 SGHNT and CDR2 YYREEE (reference sequence). The CDR3 protein is CASSLAATDTQYF. In DNA, the CDR3 is TGTGCCAGCAGCTTGGCCGCGACAGATACGCAGTATTTT. Variable domain in full (rest from reference TRBV5-4 and TRBJ2-3): ETGVTQSPTHLIKTRGQQVTLRCSSQSGHNTVSWYQQALGQGPQFIFQYYREEENGRGNFPPRFSGLQFPNYSSELNVNALELDDSALYLCASSLAATDTQYFGPGTRLTVL.

CDR3 nucleotide sequence: TGTGCCAGCAGCTTGGTCGGGGGGAACACTGAAGCTTTCTTT. The encoded protein is CASSLVGGNTEAFF. This chain uses TRBV5-6 with TRBJ1-1, with D possibly matching TRBD1 (5 bases). V lost 0 bases and J 1 base, leaving 7 bases between the germline ends. Germline CDR1 is SGHDT and CDR2 is YYEEEE. The CDR3 has 14 residues.

This chain links TRBV7-3 with TRBJ2-5; the match to TRBD2 covers 8 bases. V trimming: 5 bases; J trimming: 2 bases; junction bases outside the gene matches: 7. Germline-derived CDR1 and CDR2 are SGHTA and FQGTGA. This CDR3 is built from 15 residues. In DNA form, the CDR3 reads TGTGCCAGCAGCGCCGGGGGGGGGCGACAAGAGACCCAGTACTTC. Amino acid sequence: CASSAGGGRQETQYF.

The chain recombines TRBV9 with TRBJ2-3; possibly TRBD1 for D (5 bases). Deletions cut 1 base from V and 4 bases from J, with 13 bases between. Germline V gives CDR1 SGDLS, CDR2 YYNGEE. The CDR3 extends over 15 amino acids. The CDR3 is CASSVSLGAADTQYF. The CDR3 nucleotides are TGTGCCAGCAGCGTATCCTTAGGGGCAGCAGATACGCAGTATTTT.

The chain links TRBV7-2 to TRBJ1-5, with a possible D match to TRBD1 (5 bases). V shed 3 bases and J shed 0 bases, with 9 bases lying between them. The CDR3 sequence is 15 residues long. Germline assignment: CDR1 SGHTA and CDR2 FQGNSA. The CDR3, as DNA: TGTGCCAGCAGCTTGTCCGACAGTAGCAATCAGCCCCAGCATTTT. This codes for CASSLSDSSNQPQHF.

This clone came up once. A junction boundary mismatches the germline segment, possibly from a read error. The V and J genes are TRBV5-1 and TRBJ1-2, with D tentatively TRBD1 (5 bases). The CDR3 loop spans 12 amino acids. Germline V gene lookup returns CDR1 SGHRS and CDR2 YFSETQ. This CDR3 is CTSSLDTYGYTF. CDR3 sequence (DNA): TGCACCAGCAGCTTGGACACCTATGGCTACACCTTC.

This clone came up a few times. The DNA of the CDR3 is TGTGCCAGCAGCATTGACAGGGGGGACGAGCAGTACTTC. It encodes CASSIDRGDEQYF. The J gene is TRBJ2-7, the V gene TRBV7-2; 9 nucleotides line up with TRBD1. V shed 5 bases and J 5 bases; nucleotides not matched to a gene: 4. CDR1 and CDR2 from the germline V gene are SGHTA and FQGNSA. The CDR3 spans 13 residues.

V gene TRBV7-8 combines with J gene TRBJ2-7; 14 nucleotides line up with TRBD2. J was trimmed by 0 bases and V by 1 base; bases with no gene match: 8. There are 19 residues in the CDR3. The V gene's germline CDR1 is SGHVS and CDR2 FQNEAQ. As DNA, the CDR3 is TGTGCCAGCAGCTTAGAAGTAGGACTAGCGGGGGGCCTCTCCTACGAGCAGTACTTC. Its protein product is CASSLEVGLAGGLSYEQYF.

The chain employs TRBV7-9 and TRBJ1-1; D remains unclear. Germline-derived CDR1 and CDR2 are SEHNR and FQNEAQ (reference sequence). This CDR3 has 13 amino acids. V was shortened by 11 bases and J by 1 base, with 14 bases between the two germline ends. The CDR3: CAVLPPRNTEAFF. CDR3 DNA sequence: TGTGCCGTACTTCCCCCTCGGAACACTGAAGCTTTCTTT.

The rearrangement links TRBV7-6 to TRBJ2-1; 13 bases align to TRBD2. The CDR3 spans 14 residues. V shed 1 base and J 10 bases; nucleotides not matched to a gene: 1. Germline V gene data show CDR1 as SGHVS and CDR2 as FNYEAQ. The CDR3 reads CASSLGLAGGEQFF. The CDR3 DNA follows: TGTGCCAGCAGCTTAGGACTAGCGGGGGGAGAGCAGTTCTTC. The whole variable domain, remainder taken from reference TRBV7-6 and TRBJ2-1, is GAGVSQSPRYKVTKRGQDVALRCDPISGHVSLYWYRQALGQGPEFLTYFNYEAQQDKSGLPNDRFSAERPEGSISTLTIQRTEQRDSAMYRCASSLGLAGGEQFFGPGTRLTVL.

This clone was found once. V gene TRBV9 combines with J gene TRBJ2-7; a possible D gene is TRBD1 (5 bases). The V gene lost 0 bases and the J gene lost 3 bases, with 10 bases spanning the gap. CDR3 size: 14 residues. Germline V gives CDR1 SGDLS, CDR2 YYNGEE. The CDR3 region is CASSVALDSYEQYF. DNA for the CDR3: TGTGCCAGCAGCGTAGCCCTTGACAGCTACGAGCAGTACTTC.

J is TRBJ1-6 and V is TRBV9; no clear D. V gave up 6 bases and J gave up 4 bases, with 11 bases separating them. In germline, CDR1 is SGDLS, CDR2 YYNGEE. The CDR3 runs to 14 residues. In DNA, the CDR3 is TGTGCCAGCAAAGCCGGGAGTTATAATTCACCCCTCCACTTT. This translates into CASKAGSYNSPLHF.